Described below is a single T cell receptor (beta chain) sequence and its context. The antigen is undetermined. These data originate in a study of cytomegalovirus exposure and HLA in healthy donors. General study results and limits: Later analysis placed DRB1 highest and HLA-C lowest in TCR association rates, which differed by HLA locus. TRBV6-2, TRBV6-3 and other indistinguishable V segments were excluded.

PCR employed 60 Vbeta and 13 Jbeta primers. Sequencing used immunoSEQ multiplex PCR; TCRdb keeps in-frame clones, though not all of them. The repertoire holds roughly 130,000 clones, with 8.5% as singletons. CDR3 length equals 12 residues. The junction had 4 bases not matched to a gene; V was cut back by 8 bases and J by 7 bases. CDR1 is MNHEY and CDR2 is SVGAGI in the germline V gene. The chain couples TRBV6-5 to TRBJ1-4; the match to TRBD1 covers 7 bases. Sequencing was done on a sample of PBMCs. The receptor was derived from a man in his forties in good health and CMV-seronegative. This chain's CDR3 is CASGYRGEKLFF. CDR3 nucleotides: TGTGCCAGCGGATACAGGGGTGAAAAACTGTTTTTT.